What follows describes a single T cell receptor (beta chain). The CDR3 is 15 residues long. V was clipped by 3 bases and J by 7 bases; unmatched bases: 5. Germline lookup yields CDR1 KGHSH and CDR2 LQKENI. These data are taken from a study of blood T cell repertoires in COVID-19. This table comes from immunoSEQ multiplex PCR, and its TCRdb copy is limited to in-frame clones, with some not included. The sample comprises about 420,000 clones, around 90% of which are singletons, and approximately 0.92% rests with the top ten. The TCR was taken from a man aged 18 to 29 with COVID-19, enrolled during active disease. Sequencing was performed on peripheral blood. This rearrangement joins TRBV18 to TRBJ2-2; TRBD1 aligns across 10 bases. CDR3 bases: TGTGCCAGCTCACCCCCCGGGACAGGGGTCGGGGAGCTGTTTTTT. Its protein product is CASSPPGTGVGELFF.